Listed below are T cell receptor beta chains from one sample, sequenced in a study of identical twins. TCRdb itself ran the 5' RACE reads through MiXCR, one entry per CDR3 protein. This sample carries 640,000 or so distinct CDR3 sequences, around 6% of them seen once, and the ten largest clones take 1.5% to 2%. The specimen was naive T cells sorted from blood. All receptors derive from a young man in good health. Each CDR3 is given with its conserved first and last residue. D genes are given only for firm matches. A row's size may be missing; if present it is once, few, many or a size class.

clone size | J gene | D gene | CDR3 length | V gene | CDR3 protein | CDR3 DNA
few | TRBJ2-6 | TRBD1 | 18 | TRBV10-3 | CAISGDRGPSPGANVLTF | TGTGCCATCAGTGGGGACAGGGGGCCCTCCCCTGGGGCCAACGTCCTGACTTTC
few | TRBJ2-7 | - | 14 | TRBV2 | CARSSGPSSYEQYF | TGTGCCAGGTCCAGCGGGCCTAGCTCCTACGAGCAGTACTTC
- | TRBJ1-5 | - | 14 | TRBV6-1 | CASSKGKSNQPQHF | TGTGCCAGCAGTAAAGGGAAAAGCAATCAGCCCCAGCATTTT
many | TRBJ2-1 | TRBD2 | 19 | TRBV5-1 | CASSLGLTRLAREENEQFF | TGCGCCAGCAGCTTGGGGTTAACTAGACTAGCCCGGGAGGAAAATGAGCAGTTCTTC
many | TRBJ1-4 | - | 15 | TRBV20-1 | CSARDGGAVGEKLFF | TGCAGTGCTAGAGATGGTGGCGCTGTGGGTGAAAAACTGTTTTTT
many | TRBJ2-7 | - | 15 | TRBV4-2 | CASSQAGLESYEQYF | TGTGCCAGCAGCCAAGCTGGGTTAGAGTCCTACGAGCAGTACTTC
- | TRBJ1-1 | - | 14 | TRBV6-5 | CASSYSGGRAEAFF | TGTGCCAGCAGTTACTCAGGGGGACGCGCTGAAGCTTTCTTT
few | TRBJ2-7 | - | 13 | TRBV27 | CASSFARTYEQYF | TGTGCCAGCAGTTTTGCCAGGACCTACGAGCAGTACTTC
- | TRBJ2-3 | - | 17 | TRBV2 | CASSAPRSAEGTDTQYF | TGTGCCAGCAGTGCCCCTCGCTCTGCGGAGGGAACAGATACGCAGTATTTT
- | TRBJ2-1 | TRBD2 | 16 | TRBV7-2 | CASSLAGGGGAYEQFF | TGTGCCAGCAGCTTAGCGGGCGGGGGAGGGGCCTACGAGCAGTTCTTC
few | TRBJ2-2 | TRBD2 | 15 | TRBV2 | CASSAGLARTGELFF | TGTGCCAGCAGTGCGGGACTAGCGAGAACCGGGGAGCTGTTTTTT
many | TRBJ2-1 | - | 13 | TRBV7-8 | CASISSFGNEQFF | TGTGCCAGCATTTCAAGTTTTGGCAATGAGCAGTTCTTC
- | TRBJ1-6 | TRBD1 | 16 | TRBV7-9 | CASSTRGGSSNSPLHF | TGTGCCAGCAGCACCAGGGGGGGGTCGAGTAATTCACCCCTCCACTTT
many | TRBJ1-1 | - | 13 | TRBV12-3/TRBV12-4 | CASWGSRYTEAFF | TGTGCCAGCTGGGGCAGCCGTTACACTGAAGCTTTCTTT
few | TRBJ2-3 | TRBD2 | 15 | TRBV30 | CAWRASGKGTDTQYF | TGTGCCTGGAGAGCTAGCGGGAAAGGGACAGATACGCAGTATTTT
many | TRBJ1-5 | - | 14 | TRBV10-3 | CAIRDGGSNQPQHF | TGTGCCATCAGGGACGGGGGTAGCAATCAGCCCCAGCATTTT